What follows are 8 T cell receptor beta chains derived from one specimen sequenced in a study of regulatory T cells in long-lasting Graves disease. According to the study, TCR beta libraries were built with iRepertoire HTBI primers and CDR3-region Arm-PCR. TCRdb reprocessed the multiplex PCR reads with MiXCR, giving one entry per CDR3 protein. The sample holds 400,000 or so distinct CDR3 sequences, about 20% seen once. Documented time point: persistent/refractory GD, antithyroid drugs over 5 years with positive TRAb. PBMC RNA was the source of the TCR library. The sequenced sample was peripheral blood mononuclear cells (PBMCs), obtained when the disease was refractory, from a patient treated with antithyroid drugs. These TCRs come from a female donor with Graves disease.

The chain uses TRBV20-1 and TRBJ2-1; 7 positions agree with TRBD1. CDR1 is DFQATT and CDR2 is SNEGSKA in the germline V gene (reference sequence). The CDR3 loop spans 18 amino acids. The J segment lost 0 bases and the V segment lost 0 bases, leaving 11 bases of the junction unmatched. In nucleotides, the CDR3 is TGCAGTGCTAGAGAGGGCACAGGGGTGATCAGCTCCTACAATGAGCAGTTCTTC. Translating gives CSAREGTGVISSYNEQFF.

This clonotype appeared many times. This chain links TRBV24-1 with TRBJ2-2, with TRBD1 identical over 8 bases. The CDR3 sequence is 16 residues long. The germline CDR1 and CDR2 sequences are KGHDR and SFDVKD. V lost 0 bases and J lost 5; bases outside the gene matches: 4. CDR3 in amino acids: CATSDLAGGGTGELFF. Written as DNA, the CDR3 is TGTGCCACCAGTGATTTGGCAGGGGGCGGAACCGGGGAGCTGTTTTTT.

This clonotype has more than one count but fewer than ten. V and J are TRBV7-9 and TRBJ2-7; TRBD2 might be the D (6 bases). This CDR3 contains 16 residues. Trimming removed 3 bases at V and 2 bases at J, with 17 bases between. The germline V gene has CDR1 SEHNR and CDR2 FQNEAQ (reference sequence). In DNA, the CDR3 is TGTGCCAGCAGCTTCTCGGCCGGGACTTTGACCTACGAGCAGTACTTC. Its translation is CASSFSAGTLTYEQYF.

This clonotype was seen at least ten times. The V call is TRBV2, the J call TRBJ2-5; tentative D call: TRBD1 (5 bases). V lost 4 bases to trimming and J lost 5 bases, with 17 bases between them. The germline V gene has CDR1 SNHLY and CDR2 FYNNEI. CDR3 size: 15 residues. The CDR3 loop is CASSAYKGSGETQYF. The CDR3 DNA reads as TGTGCCAGCAGTGCCTATAAAGGTTCAGGGGAGACCCAGTACTTC.

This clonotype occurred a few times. The DNA for the CDR3 is TGTGCCACCAGTGCAGGGAGCACAGATACGCAGTATTTT. Its translation is CATSAGSTDTQYF. The chain joins TRBV24-1 to TRBJ2-3, with a possible D match to TRBD1 (5 bases). Germline V gene lookup returns CDR1 KGHDR and CDR2 SFDVKD. CDR3 length: 13 residues. V was trimmed by 5 bases and J by 0 bases, leaving 5 bases between them.

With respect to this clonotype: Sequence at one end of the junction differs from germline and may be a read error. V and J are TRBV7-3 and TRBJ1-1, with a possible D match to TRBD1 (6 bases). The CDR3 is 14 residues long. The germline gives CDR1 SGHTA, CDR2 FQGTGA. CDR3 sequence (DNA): TGTGCCAGCAGCTTAATTGGTCGGGACACTGAAGCTCTCTTT. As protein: CASSLIGRDTEALF.

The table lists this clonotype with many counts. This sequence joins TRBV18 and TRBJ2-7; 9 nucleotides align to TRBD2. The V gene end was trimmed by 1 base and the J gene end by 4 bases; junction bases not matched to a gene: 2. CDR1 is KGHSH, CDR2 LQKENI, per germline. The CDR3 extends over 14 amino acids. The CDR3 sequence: CASSPRAGGYEQYF. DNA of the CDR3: TGTGCCAGCTCACCACGGGCGGGAGGGTACGAGCAGTACTTC.

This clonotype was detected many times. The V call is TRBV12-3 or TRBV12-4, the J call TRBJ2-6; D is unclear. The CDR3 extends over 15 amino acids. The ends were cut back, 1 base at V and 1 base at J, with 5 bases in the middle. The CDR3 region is CASSLGGSGANVLTF. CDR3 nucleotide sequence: TGTGCCAGCAGTTTAGGGGGTTCTGGGGCCAACGTCCTGACTTTC.